The TCR beta chain described here comes from a study of preoperative IRX-2 immunotherapy in early breast cancer. Some clones are missing from TCRdb's copy, which holds only in-frame ones; the method was immunoSEQ multiplex PCR. The table includes roughly 45,000 clones, around 96% detected once. CDR3 length: 11 residues. V lost 0 bases and J 7 bases, leaving 4 bases between the germline ends. Described treatment: preoperative locoregional IRX-2 cytokine immunotherapy. Samples came from a phase Ib trial of preoperative locoregional IRX-2 cytokine immunotherapy. The source of this sequence is a human donor with breast cancer. The sample in question was tumor tissue, obtained after IRX-2 immunotherapy. The chain is built from TRBV23-1 and TRBJ2-7; D remains ambiguous. TRBV23-1 is an ORF for which the function is uncertain. The CDR3 here is CASSQSREQYF. The CDR3 bases are TGCGCCAGCAGTCAATCGAGGGAGCAGTACTTC.